This entry features one T cell receptor beta chain sequence. Vbeta (60) and Jbeta (13) primers were used in the PCR. Source study methods: In a later analysis, around 10 million of around 75 million unique beta chains occurred in at least two donors. Repertoires were generated with immunoSEQ multiplex PCR, while TCRdb's copy carries only in-frame clones and drops some. The D gene and trimming were derived from the DNA, and the V and J assignments and clone size from that table. The data contain around 220,000 clones, about 75% of them singletons. This sample is part of a study of cytomegalovirus exposure and HLA in healthy donors. This CDR3 has 15 residues. Per the germline V gene, CDR1 is SGHKS and CDR2 is YYEKEE (reference sequence). V was shortened by 2 bases and J by 7 bases, with 18 bases between the two germline ends.

Sequences were obtained from PBMCs. The clonotype comes from a young man in good health and CMV-seronegative. This chain connects TRBV5-5 to TRBJ1-1; weak D call: TRBD1 (6 bases). The DNA of the CDR3 is TGTGCCAGCAGCTTTCAAACAGGGAATGATGGTGAAGCTTTCTTT. Translation gives CASSFQTGNDGEAFF.